This T cell receptor (beta chain) was profiled in a study of CD8 T cells in ankylosing spondylitis. Overall study results and limits: Researchers reportedly found disease-linked clones significantly enriched in matched ankylosing spondylitis synovial fluid. A TCR beta motif of 8 or 9 highly homologous variants appeared characteristic of ankylosing spondylitis blood. Disease-linked clones proved CD8+ and comparatively uncommon in peripheral blood.

Making the TCR beta libraries involved quantitative 5'-RACE with molecular barcodes. TCRdb processed the 5' RACE reads anew with MiXCR; each CDR3 protein has one entry. The sample holds about 17,000 distinct CDR3 sequences, 7% to 10% seen once. The germline V gene has CDR1 SGHTA and CDR2 FQGTGA. CDR3 length: 13 amino acids. V dropped 4 bases and J dropped 6 bases, with 9 bases sitting between them. This clonotype has just a few counts. The antigen is unknown. This receptor was obtained from a male donor with ankylosing spondylitis or in good health (not recorded which). The rearrangement uses TRBV7-3 and TRBJ2-2, with D hard to call. Sequenced material: blood. The CDR3 loop reads CASSSKVPGELFF. CDR3 sequence (DNA): TGTGCCAGCAGCTCGAAAGTACCCGGGGAGCTGTTTTTT.